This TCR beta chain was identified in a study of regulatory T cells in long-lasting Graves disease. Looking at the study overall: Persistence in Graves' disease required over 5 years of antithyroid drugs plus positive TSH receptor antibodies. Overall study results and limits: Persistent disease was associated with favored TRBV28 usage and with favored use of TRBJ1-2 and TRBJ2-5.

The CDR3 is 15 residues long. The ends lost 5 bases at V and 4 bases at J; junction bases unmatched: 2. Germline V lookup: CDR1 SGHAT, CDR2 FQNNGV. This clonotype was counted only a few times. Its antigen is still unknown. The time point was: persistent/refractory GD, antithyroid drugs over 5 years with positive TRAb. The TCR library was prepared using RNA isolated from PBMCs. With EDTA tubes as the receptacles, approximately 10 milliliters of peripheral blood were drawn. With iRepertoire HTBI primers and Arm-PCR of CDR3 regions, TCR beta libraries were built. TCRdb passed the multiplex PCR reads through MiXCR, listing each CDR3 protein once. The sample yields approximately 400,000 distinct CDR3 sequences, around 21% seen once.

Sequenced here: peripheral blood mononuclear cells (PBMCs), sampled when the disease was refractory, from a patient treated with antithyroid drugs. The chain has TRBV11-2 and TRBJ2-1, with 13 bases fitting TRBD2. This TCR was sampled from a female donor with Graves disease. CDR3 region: CASSMGLAGYNEQFF. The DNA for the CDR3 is TGTGCCAGCAGCATGGGACTAGCGGGGTACAATGAGCAGTTCTTC.